A selection of T cell receptor beta chains follows, all from one sample in a study of tumor and adjacent non-tumor tissue in lung cancer. TCRdb itself ran the multiplex PCR reads through MiXCR, one entry per CDR3 protein. The sample shows about 76,000 distinct CDR3 sequences, approximately 78% of them seen only once. Sample: distant non-tumor lung tissue. All receptors come from a man in his fifties or sixties with non-small cell lung cancer. The CDR3 runs from the conserved cysteine through the conserved F or W. D genes are given only for firm matches.

>TRBV11-2|TRBJ1-1|NA
CAGSLVGRCTEAFF
>TRBV6-1|TRBJ1-1|TRBD1
CDNSEDRGDNEAFF
>TRBV28|TRBJ1-1|TRBD1
CASSPPPDRTEAFF
>TRBV11-2|TRBJ2-5|NA
CAGSSRGQETQYF
>TRBV20-1|TRBJ1-6|NA
CNAIAKGVKVTTLHF
>TRBV11-2|TRBJ2-5|TRBD1
CASSSGQVLEIKYF
>TRBV12-3/TRBV12-4|TRBJ2-3|NA
CASSFGQRGGTDTQYF
>TRBV20-1|TRBJ1-2|NA
CSARVRVTVNYGYTF
>TRBV11-3|TRBJ2-3|TRBD1
CASSPGQGTDTQYF
>TRBV20-1|TRBJ1-4|NA
CRVRRINEKLFF
>TRBV11-1|TRBJ1-1|TRBD1
CGSSTQGDTEAFF
>TRBV11-2|TRBJ2-6|TRBD1
CPSSLVPKDRPYGANVLTF
>TRBV6-2/TRBV6-3|TRBJ1-5|TRBD1
CASGLSPDRVQPQHF
>TRBV29-1|TRBJ2-7|TRBD2
CSVGGTYEQYF
>TRBV29-1|TRBJ2-2|NA
CCVGRHSGDLFF
>TRBV6-5|TRBJ1-5|TRBD1
CASSYSGQGSQPQHF
>TRBV11-3|TRBJ2-1|NA
CANSPTSLSYNEQFF
>TRBV6-5|TRBJ2-7|NA
CASSEAPVSSFEQYF
>TRBV7-8|TRBJ1-5|TRBD1
CESSLRQGEGPQHF
>TRBV29-1|TRBJ2-2|NA
CSVGGLGKLFF
>TRBV28|TRBJ2-4|NA
CASSSGASVGDIQYF
>TRBV12-3/TRBV12-4|TRBJ1-6|NA
CASSLRLYNSSLHF
>TRBV20-1|TRBJ1-5|TRBD1
CSAQADRANRPQHF
>TRBV29-1|TRBJ2-7|NA
CSVQTRAGCEEDEQCF
>TRBV11-2|TRBJ2-5|NA
CANSSVTSWETQYF
>TRBV20-1|TRBJ2-7|TRBD2
CNARGLAGGEHEQYF
>TRBV20-1|TRBJ2-7|NA
CSVRVEGSSYEQYF
>TRBV2|TRBJ2-5|NA
CASREDLGAQYF
>TRBV4-3|TRBJ2-6|NA
CASSQGAVSGANVMTF
>TRBV29-1|TRBJ1-1|NA
CITKVEDNTEAFF
>TRBV12-1|TRBJ2-1|NA
CASSFMAGVADEQFF
>TRBV10-2|TRBJ2-7|TRBD2
CASTSGSSHEQYF
>TRBV28|TRBJ2-5|NA
CASSTRRFQETQYF
>TRBV6-2/TRBV6-3|TRBJ2-1|TRBD2
CTSSTPRGSSYDEQFF
>TRBV20-1|NA|NA
CSAQGPGVEQFF
>TRBV4-2|TRBJ2-3|TRBD2
CASSLTSGMADTQYF
>TRBV11-2|TRBJ2-1|NA
CVSSRVGDYNEQFF
>TRBV20-1|TRBJ2-5|TRBD2
CTARENLAGETQYF
>TRBV11-2|TRBJ2-5|TRBD1
CASSFGQVQETQYF
>TRBV12-3/TRBV12-4|TRBJ2-7|TRBD1
CASSSGGEWYF
>TRBV20-1|TRBJ1-5|TRBD1
CSAGGEGTGGIVVNQPQHF
>TRBV5-1|TRBJ1-4|NA
CACSLGTAREKLFF